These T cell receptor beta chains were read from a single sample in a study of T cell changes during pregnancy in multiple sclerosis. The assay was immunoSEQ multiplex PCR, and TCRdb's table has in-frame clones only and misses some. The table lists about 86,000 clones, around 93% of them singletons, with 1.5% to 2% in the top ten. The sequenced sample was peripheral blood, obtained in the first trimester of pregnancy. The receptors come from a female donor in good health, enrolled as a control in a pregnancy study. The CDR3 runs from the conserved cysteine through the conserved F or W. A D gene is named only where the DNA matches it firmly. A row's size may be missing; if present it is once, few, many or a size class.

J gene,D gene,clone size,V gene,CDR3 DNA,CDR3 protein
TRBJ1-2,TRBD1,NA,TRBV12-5,TGTGCTAGTGGTTTCCTACCCGGCCCAGCGGACAGGGCTAACTATGGCTACACCTTC,CASGFLPGPADRANYGYTF
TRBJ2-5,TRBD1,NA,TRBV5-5,TGTGCCAGCAGCCCCACCATCGGGACAGCCAAAGAGACCCAGTACTTC,CASSPTIGTAKETQYF
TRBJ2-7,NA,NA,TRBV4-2,TGTGCCAGCAGCCAAGCCTGGGGGCATGATGAGCAGTACTTC,CASSQAWGHDEQYF
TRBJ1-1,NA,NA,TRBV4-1,TGCGCCAGCAGCCAAGGGAGGCTCGGGGGGTCAGAAGCTTTCTTT,CASSQGRLGGSEAFF
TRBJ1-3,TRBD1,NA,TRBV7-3,TGTGCCAGCAGCCCTGACAGGGATGGAAACACCATATATTTT,CASSPDRDGNTIYF
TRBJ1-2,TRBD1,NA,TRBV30,TGTGCCTGGAGCCTCCTTCGGACAGGATTTGTGTCAGGCTACACCTTC,CAWSLLRTGFVSGYTF
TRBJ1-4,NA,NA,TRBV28,TGTGCCAGCAGTCGCTCTGGATCGACAGGCTCCGATGAAAAACTGTTTTTT,CASSRSGSTGSDEKLFF
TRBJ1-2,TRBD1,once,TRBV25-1,TGTGCCAGCAGCGCGGACAGGGAAGGGTATGGCTACACCTTC,CASSADREGYGYTF
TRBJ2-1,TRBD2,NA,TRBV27,TGTGCCAGCAGTTTCCGGGGGGATGAGCAGTTCTTC,CASSFRGDEQFF
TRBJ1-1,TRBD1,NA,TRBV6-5,TGTGCCAGCACTCGGGGACAGGGGGCGCTGGCTTTCTTT,CASTRGQGALAFF
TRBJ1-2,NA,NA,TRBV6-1,TGTGCCAGCAGTGGACAGGTTATAATCATCTCCTATGGCTACACCTTC,CASSGQVIIISYGYTF
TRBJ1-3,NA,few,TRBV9,TGTGCCAGCAGCGGGGACTGGGGCTCTGGAAACACCATATATTTT,CASSGDWGSGNTIYF
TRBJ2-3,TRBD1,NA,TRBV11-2,TGTGCCAGCAGCCGACAGGGGGGAAGCACAGATACGCAGTATTTT,CASSRQGGSTDTQYF
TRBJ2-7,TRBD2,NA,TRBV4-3,TGCGCCAGCAGCCAAGAGTCGTACGGACTAGGGCGCTACGAGCAGTACTTC,CASSQESYGLGRYEQYF
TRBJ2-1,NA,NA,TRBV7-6,TGTGCCAGCAGCTTAGCGGGGGGCAATGAGCAGTTCTTC,CASSLAGGNEQFF
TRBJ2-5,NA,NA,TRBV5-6,TGTGCCAGCAGCCCGGCGGAGGCCTCGAAAGAGACCCAGTACTTC,CASSPAEASKETQYF
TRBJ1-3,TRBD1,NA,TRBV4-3,TGCGCCAGCAGCCAACAAACACAGGGGTCCAGGCGCTCTGGAAACACCATATATTTT,CASSQQTQGSRRSGNTIYF
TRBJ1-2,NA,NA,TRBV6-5,TGTGCCAGCAGTTACGGGCAGCTACTTAACTATGGCTACACCTTC,CASSYGQLLNYGYTF
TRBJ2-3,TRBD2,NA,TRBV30,TGTGCCTGGAGTGCCCTAGCGGGGGGGCCTTCCGCAGATACGCAGTATTTT,CAWSALAGGPSADTQYF
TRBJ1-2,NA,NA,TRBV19,TGTGCCAGTAGTATAGGAACCGCGGCTGGCTACACCTTC,CASSIGTAAGYTF
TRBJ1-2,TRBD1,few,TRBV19,TGTGCCAGTAGTTCTTACAGGGGGGCTAACTATGGCTACACCTTC,CASSSYRGANYGYTF
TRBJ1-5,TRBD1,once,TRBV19,TGTGCCAGTAGTGCGACAGGGAGCCTAGCAAATCAGCCCCAGCATTTT,CASSATGSLANQPQHF
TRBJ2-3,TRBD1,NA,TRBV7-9,TGTGCCAGCAGCCTTGGACAGGGGATAGATACGCAGTATTTT,CASSLGQGIDTQYF
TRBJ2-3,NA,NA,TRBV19,TGTGCCAGTAGTCCCTTACTTACAGATACGCAGTATTTT,CASSPLLTDTQYF
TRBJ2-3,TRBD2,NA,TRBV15,TGTGCCACCAGCAGAGAGACCCATAGCGGGGGAGCGGATACGCAGTATTTT,CATSRETHSGGADTQYF
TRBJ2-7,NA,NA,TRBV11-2,TGTGCCAGCAGCTCAGGTCCCTACGAGCAGTACTTC,CASSSGPYEQYF
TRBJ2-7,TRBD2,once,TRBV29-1,TGCAGCGTTGGGACCGGGGGGGTTCTCGACGAGCAGTACTTC,CSVGTGGVLDEQYF
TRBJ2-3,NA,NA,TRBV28,TGTGCCAGCACTGACCAGGTCACTAGCACAGATACGCAGTATTTT,CASTDQVTSTDTQYF
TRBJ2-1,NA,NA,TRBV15,TGTGCCACCAGCCTCCGGACTACCGATGAGCAGTTCTTC,CATSLRTTDEQFF